The 6 T cell receptor beta chains given below trace back to one sample, sequenced in a study of T cells in Graves' hyperthyroidism and ophthalmopathy (dated by TCRdb to the late 2010s). The library was produced with multiplex PCR. Data came from an Illumina HiSeq 2000. Amplification of TCR beta CDR3 regions was carried out from RNA transcripts. The TCR CDR3 was subjected to a first round of RT-PCR using the HTBI primer set and the Qiagen OneStep RT-PCR kit. The raw public data were reprocessed by TCRdb itself: fastp quality trimming at Q25, MiXCR clonotype calling, in-frame beta chains only. Rows matching on CDR3 protein sequence are summarized as one entry with the most common DNA and genes. For this sample the table gives roughly 380,000 distinct CDR3 sequences, of which around 18% were detected only once. The ten largest clones represent around 15% of the sample. The specimen was blood. The receptors come from a woman aged 40 to 55 with Graves' ophthalmopathy.

This clonotype was seen ten or more times. The chain has TRBV5-6 and TRBJ1-3; possibly TRBD1 for D (5 bases). The CDR3 runs to 14 residues. Germline V gives CDR1 SGHDT, CDR2 YYEEEE. Trimming took 3 bases from V and 4 from J, leaving 11 bases between them. The DNA of the CDR3 is TGTGCCAGCAGCTATCCTGGGGGAGGAAACACCATATATTTT. It encodes CASSYPGGGNTIYF.

To note about this clonotype: Since a much larger clone is just one base distant, this may be a read error. This chain links TRBV6-2 or TRBV6-3 with TRBJ2-3, with D maybe TRBD1 (5 bases). Judging by the DNA end, TRBJ1-5 fits better; the J call may be wrong. The CDR3 spans 17 residues. Germline V gene data show CDR1 as MNHEY and CDR2 as SVGEGT. Here the CDR3 reads CASSYGAGTVSTDTQHF. The CDR3 DNA reads TGTGCCAGCAGTTATGGGGCAGGGACGGTGAGCACAGATACGCAGCATTTT.

This clonotype was found many times. V usage is TRBV7-2 and J usage is TRBJ2-5; TRBD1 aligns across 10 bases. The germline V gene encodes CDR1 SGHTA and CDR2 FQGNSA. CDR3 size: 16 residues. V dropped 3 bases and J dropped 3; count of bases not matched to a gene: 7. CDR3 in DNA: TGTGCCAGCAGCTTCAACCCGGGACAGGGGAAAGAGACCCAGTACTTC. Encoded protein: CASSFNPGQGKETQYF.

This clonotype was picked up many times. V gene TRBV11-2 combines with J gene TRBJ2-7, with 7 bases lining up with TRBD2. Germline CDR1 reads SGHAT; CDR2 reads FQNNGV. V lost 1 base and J lost 2; bases outside the gene matches: 5. The CDR3 is 15 residues long. CDR3 in amino acids: CASSLGLADTYEQYF. CDR3 nucleotide sequence: TGTGCCAGCAGCTTAGGTCTAGCGGACACCTACGAGCAGTACTTC.

This clonotype was observed at least ten times. The chain is built from TRBV4-3 and TRBJ2-7, with 14 positions matching TRBD2. Germline lookup yields CDR1 LGHNA and CDR2 YSLEER. CDR3 length: 18 amino acids. The V segment lost 0 bases and the J segment 4 bases; nucleotides outside the gene matches: 8. The CDR3 region has the DNA TGCGCCAGCAGCCAAGATCTGGGGACTAGCGGGAGAGGGTACGAGCAGTACTTC. It is translated as CASSQDLGTSGRGYEQYF.

This clonotype occurred many times. CDR3 in DNA: TGTGCCACCAGAGCGTTACCCATATCCCAAGAGACCCAGTACTTC. It is translated as CATRALPISQETQYF. The rearrangement joins TRBV15 to TRBJ2-5; D unclear. The V and J ends lost 6 bases and 1 base respectively, with 15 bases between them. The germline V gene has CDR1 LNHNV and CDR2 YYDKDF (reference sequence). The CDR3 contains 15 residues.